This T cell receptor beta chain derives from a study of T cell responses to AZD1222 COVID-19 vaccine. Study results and caveats: Mapped onto spike, vaccine-associated CD4 TCRs spanned it and were dominant at 160-218 and 743-854. Clonal diversity was possibly underestimated; the donors were predominantly white British and more often female.

This table comes from immunoSEQ multiplex PCR, and its TCRdb copy is limited to in-frame clones, with some not included. Of some 130,000 clones detected, around 92% appear once; the ten largest clones hold about 1.9%. This clone was found a few times. As yet, its antigen is unknown. The germline CDR1 and CDR2 sequences are KGHDR and SFDVKD. The CDR3 is 13 residues long. Trimming took 3 bases from V and 5 from J, leaving 7 bases between them. The sequence was collected from an adult who received the AZD1222 COVID-19 vaccine. The rearrangement links TRBV24-1 to TRBJ1-5; the D is unclear. The sample was peripheral blood, taken 28 days after the second AZD1222 dose. The CDR3 coding sequence is TGTGCCACCAGTGATATCCATGATCAGCCCCAGCATTTT. Translating gives CATSDIHDQPQHF.